This T cell receptor (beta chain) was sequenced in a study of cytomegalovirus exposure and HLA in healthy donors. Remarks on this clone: Its antigen is as yet unknown.

Study-level points and caveats: Rarity held for most TCR sequences, but there were some public TCRs that occurred in many donors. In a later analysis, specific HLA alleles were associated with some 16,000 TCR beta sequences at a 0.05 false discovery rate. From TCR beta sequences, most subjects' HLA-A and HLA-B alleles were reportedly predicted accurately.

13 Jbeta primers and 60 Vbeta primers were used for the PCR. This table comes from immunoSEQ multiplex PCR, and its TCRdb copy is limited to in-frame clones, with some not included. The profile covers more than 95,000 clones, with about 79% appearing a single time and around 4.3% taken by the ten largest. The V and J ends lost 0 bases and 3 bases respectively, with 12 bases between them. Germline CDR1 SGHNT, CDR2 YYREEE (reference sequence). The CDR3 contains 15 residues. The genes are TRBV5-4 and TRBJ1-1; D may be TRBD1 (5 bases). Specimen: PBMCs. This receptor was obtained from a man younger than 45 in good health and CMV-seropositive. The CDR3 is CASSLGRGGYTEAFF. CDR3 in DNA: TGTGCCAGCAGCTTGGGTCGGGGGGGATACACTGAAGCTTTCTTT.